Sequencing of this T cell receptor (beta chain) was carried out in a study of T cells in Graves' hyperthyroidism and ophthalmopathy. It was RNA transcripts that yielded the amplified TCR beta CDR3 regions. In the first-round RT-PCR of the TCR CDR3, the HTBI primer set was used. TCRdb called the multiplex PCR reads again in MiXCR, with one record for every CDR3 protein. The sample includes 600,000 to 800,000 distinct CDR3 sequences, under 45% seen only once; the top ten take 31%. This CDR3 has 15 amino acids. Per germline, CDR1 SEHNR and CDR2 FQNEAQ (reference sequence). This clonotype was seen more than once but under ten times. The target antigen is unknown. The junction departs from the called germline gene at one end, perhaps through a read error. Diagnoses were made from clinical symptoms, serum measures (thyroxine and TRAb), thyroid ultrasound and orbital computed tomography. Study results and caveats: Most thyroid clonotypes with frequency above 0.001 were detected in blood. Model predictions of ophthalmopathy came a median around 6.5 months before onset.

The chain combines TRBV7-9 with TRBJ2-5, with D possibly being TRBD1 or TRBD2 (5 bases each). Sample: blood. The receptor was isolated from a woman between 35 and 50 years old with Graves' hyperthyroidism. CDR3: CASSPLIGAGETQYF. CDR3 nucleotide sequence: TGCGCCAGCAGCCCCTTGATCGGGGCGGGAGAGACCCAGTACTTC.